The 30 T cell receptor beta chains presented below share a single source sample, sequenced in a study of neurological immune-mediated disorders. MiXCR, run by TCRdb on the 5' RACE reads, gives a single entry per CDR3 protein. The repertoire includes roughly 90,000 distinct CDR3 sequences, approximately 3.5% of them detected once, and just under 3% sits in the top ten. Specimen: PBMCs. These receptors were collected from a woman in her forties or fifties with multiple sclerosis.

This clonotype was seen repeatedly, ten times or more. The rearrangement uses TRBV20-1 and TRBJ2-3; 15 bases match TRBD2. V lost 1 base and J lost 4; bases outside the gene matches: 0. Per the germline V gene, CDR1 is DFQATT and CDR2 is SNEGSKA (reference sequence). The CDR3 contains 15 residues. In DNA form, the CDR3 reads TGCAGTGCTAGAGGGACTAGCGGGGGGGCAGATACGCAGTATTTT. Residues: CSARGTSGGADTQYF.

This clonotype appeared many times. This rearrangement joins TRBV4-1 to TRBJ2-3; D not certain. This CDR3 has 11 residues. Germline CDR1 MGHRA, CDR2 YSYEKL. Trimming shortened V by 6 bases and J by 5 bases, and 6 bases separated the two germline ends. For the CDR3, the DNA is TGCGCCAGCAGTTCACTAGATACGCAGTATTTT. It yields the protein CASSSLDTQYF.

This clonotype occurred many times. The chain employs TRBV7-2 and TRBJ2-2; unclear D gene. Germline V CDR1 and CDR2: SGHTA, FQGNSA. The V end lost 2 bases, the J end lost 0 bases, and 10 bases lay between the germline ends. The CDR3 runs 16 residues. CDR3 nucleotide sequence: TGTGCCAGCAGCTTATTTGGGCCCTCGAACACCGGGGAGCTGTTTTTT. Amino acids: CASSLFGPSNTGELFF.

This clonotype was seen ten or more times. This chain joins TRBV5-1 and TRBJ2-3; 11 nucleotides match TRBD1. The CDR3 runs 17 residues. The germline CDR1 and CDR2 sequences are SGHRS and YFSETQ. J gave up 0 bases and V 4 bases, and 7 bases lay outside the gene matches. CDR3 region: CASSTGQGATSTDTQYF. The CDR3 DNA is TGCGCCAGCAGCACCGGACAGGGGGCGACTAGCACAGATACGCAGTATTTT.

The sample holds many counts of this clonotype. The V call is TRBV20-1, the J call TRBJ2-3, with 8 bases lining up with TRBD1. Trimming took 1 base from V and 4 from J; bases not matched to a gene: 4. Germline CDR1 is DFQATT and CDR2 is SNEGSKA (reference sequence). The CDR3 runs 14 residues. As DNA, the CDR3 is TGCAGTGCTAGAGGGACAGGGAGCGCAGATACGCAGTATTTT. The encoded protein is CSARGTGSADTQYF.

About this clonotype itself: One junction end does not reproduce the germline sequence, and a read error may be involved. The rearrangement links TRBV28 to TRBJ2-3; D possibly uses TRBD1 or TRBD2 (5 bases each). The CDR3 is made up of 15 amino acids. The germline CDR1 and CDR2 sequences are MDHEN and SYDVKM. Here the CDR3 DNA reads TGTGCCAACAGTTTATACGGGGCTATATCAGATACGCAGTATTTT. This encodes CANSLYGAISDTQYF.

This clonotype was seen many times. V gene TRBV28 combines with J gene TRBJ1-1; 7 bases are a match to TRBD1. V lost 6 bases to trimming and J lost 1 base; unmatched junction nucleotides: 8. Germline CDR1 is MDHEN and CDR2 is SYDVKM. CDR3 length: 15 amino acids. The DNA of the CDR3 is TGTGCCAGCAGAGTCTTCAGGGGGAAGAACACTGAAGCTTTCTTT. This translates into CASRVFRGKNTEAFF.

This clonotype was found many times. The chain couples TRBV10-3 to TRBJ2-3, with D possibly TRBD2 on 6 matching bases. The CDR3 spans 15 residues. Trimming stripped 6 bases from V and 0 bases from J, with 13 bases between. Germline CDR1 ENHRY, CDR2 SYGVKD. The CDR3 loop reads CAIRGTSLSTDTQYF. CDR3 DNA: TGTGCCATCAGAGGAACTAGCCTCAGCACAGATACGCAGTATTTT.

The table lists this clonotype with many counts. This chain uses TRBV29-1 with TRBJ1-4, with 8 positions matching TRBD1. Per the germline V gene, CDR1 is SQVTM and CDR2 is ANQGSEA. After removal of 0 bases from V and 7 bases from J, the junction contained 7 bases not matched to a gene. This CDR3 is 15 amino acids long. The CDR3 loop is CSVEDRGQGGEKLFF. DNA for the CDR3: TGCAGCGTTGAAGATCGCGGACAGGGCGGTGAAAAACTGTTTTTT. The whole variable domain, remainder taken from reference TRBV29-1 and TRBJ1-4, is SAVISQKPSRDICQRGTSLTIQCQVDSQVTMMFWYRQQPGQSLTLIATANQGSEATYESGFVIDKFPISRPNLTFSTLTVSNMSPEDSSIYLCSVEDRGQGGEKLFFGSGTQLSVL.

This chain links TRBV3-1 with TRBJ2-7; 7 positions agree with TRBD2. With V trimmed by 3 bases and J by 4 bases, 6 bases remained unmatched. The CDR3 has 14 amino acids. Germline CDR1 LGHDT, CDR2 YNNKEL (reference sequence). CDR3 in amino acids: CASSHGGGVYEQYF. In DNA form, the CDR3 reads TGTGCCAGCAGCCACGGCGGGGGTGTTTACGAGCAGTACTTC.

In this sample, this clonotype turned up many times. This chain connects TRBV27 to TRBJ2-2; no clear D. There are 17 residues in the CDR3. The germline V gene encodes CDR1 MNHEY and CDR2 SMNVEV (reference sequence). Trimming removed 3 bases at V and 4 bases at J, with 18 bases between. The DNA of the CDR3 is TGTGCCAGCAGTTTGTCCAGTGGTGAGACACTCACCGGGGAGCTGTTTTTT. Translation gives CASSLSSGETLTGELFF.

To note about this clonotype: Its ends do not fully match the called genes, so a read error is possible. V is TRBV4-1 and J is TRBJ2-1, with unresolved D. The CDR3 has 12 residues. Germline CDR1 MGHRA, CDR2 YSYEKL. The CDR3 DNA reads as TGCGACAGCAGCAAATTGTACAATGAGCAGTTCTTC. This translates into CDSSKLYNEQFF.

Ten or more counts support this clonotype. This chain links TRBV5-1 with TRBJ2-4; TRBD2 aligns across 14 bases. Germline lookup yields CDR1 SGHRS and CDR2 YFSETQ. The V and J ends lost 4 bases and 2 bases, in that order; junction bases with no gene match: 14. This CDR3 has 20 amino acids. The CDR3 bases are TGCGCCAGCAGCACCCGACCGACTAGCGGGGGGGCCGAGACCAAAAACATTCAGTACTTC. Protein sequence: CASSTRPTSGGAETKNIQYF.

This clonotype was observed many times. V usage is TRBV20-1 and J usage is TRBJ1-2, with D hard to call. This CDR3 contains 12 residues. Germline V gene sequence: CDR1 DFQATT, CDR2 SNEGSKA (reference sequence). The V end was cut by 0 bases, the J end by 7 bases, with 9 bases between. CDR3 region: CSAREEGPGYTF. The CDR3, as DNA: TGCAGTGCTAGAGAGGAAGGGCCTGGCTACACCTTC.

In this sample, this clonotype turned up many times. The chain is built from TRBV9 and TRBJ1-4; D perhaps matches TRBD1 (5 bases). CDR1 is SGDLS, CDR2 YYNGEE, per germline. V lost 2 bases to trimming and J lost 6 bases, with 17 bases between them. There are 16 residues in the CDR3. In DNA form, the CDR3 reads TGTGCCAGCAGCGTCTCCGGGGGACTAGGGGATGAAAAACTGTTTTTT. Its protein product is CASSVSGGLGDEKLFF.

This clonotype was observed many times. The rearrangement uses TRBV6-5 and TRBJ2-3; TRBD1 agrees at 7 bases. J lost 2 bases, V lost 5 bases, and 4 bases had no gene match. Germline lookup yields CDR1 MNHEY and CDR2 SVGAGI. The CDR3 is made up of 14 amino acids. The CDR3 is CASSTGQTTDTQYF. Written as DNA, the CDR3 is TGTGCCAGCAGTACGGGACAGACCACAGATACGCAGTATTTT.

J is TRBJ2-1 and V is TRBV18; 10 nucleotides agree with TRBD2. Germline values: CDR1 KGHSH, CDR2 LQKENI. The CDR3 spans 16 residues. The J segment lost 3 bases and the V segment lost 2 bases, leaving 4 bases of the junction unmatched. The CDR3 nucleotides read TGTGCCAGCTCACCAGCTAGCGGGAGCTACTACAATGAGCAGTTCTTC. Protein product: CASSPASGSYYNEQFF.

This clonotype has a handful of counts. The chain recombines TRBV5-1 with TRBJ2-7; possible D gene TRBD2, 6 bases. V dropped 4 bases and J dropped 7 bases, with 15 bases sitting between them. This CDR3 has 13 amino acids. The V gene's germline CDR1 is SGHRS and CDR2 YFSETQ. The CDR3 sequence: CASSRDGGGEQYF. The CDR3 region has the DNA TGCGCCAGCAGCCGGGACGGTGGAGGGGAGCAGTACTTC.

This clonotype was recorded at least ten times. The rearrangement links TRBV2 to TRBJ2-7; no clear D gene. This CDR3 is 12 amino acids long. The V end lost 4 bases, the J end lost 3 bases, and 7 bases lay between the germline ends. Germline CDR1 reads SNHLY; CDR2 reads FYNNEI. For the CDR3, the DNA is TGTGCCAGCAGTGTCATAGGCTACGAGCAGTACTTC. It is translated as CASSVIGYEQYF.

This clonotype was recorded at least ten times. This sequence joins TRBV7-9 and TRBJ2-2; 9 bases are shared with TRBD1. CDR3 length: 15 amino acids. CDR1 and CDR2 from the germline V gene are SEHNR and FQNEAQ (reference sequence). Trimming removed 4 bases from V and 2 bases from J; junction bases left unmatched: 2. The CDR3 sequence: CASSSQGANTGELFF. CDR3 DNA: TGTGCCAGCAGCTCACAGGGGGCTAACACCGGGGAGCTGTTTTTT.

This clonotype was detected many times. The chain couples TRBV27 to TRBJ1-5; maybe TRBD1 (5 bases). This CDR3 comprises 13 residues. CDR1 MNHEY and CDR2 SMNVEV come from the germline V gene (reference sequence). The V gene lost 3 bases and the J gene lost 6 bases, with 9 bases spanning the gap. In DNA form, the CDR3 reads TGTGCCAGCAGTTTCCAGGGTCCTCAGCCCCAGCATTTT. Amino acids: CASSFQGPQPQHF.

Many counts were recorded for this clonotype. The chain employs TRBV7-2 and TRBJ2-7; D remains unclear. Looked up from germline, CDR1 is SGHTA and CDR2 is FQGNSA. The CDR3 extends over 12 amino acids. V lost 5 bases and J lost 2, with 7 bases in between. CDR3 sequence reads: CASSPTTYEQYF. CDR3 in DNA: TGTGCCAGCAGCCCGACCACCTACGAGCAGTACTTC.

This clonotype occurred many times. The chain uses TRBV6-2 or TRBV6-3 and TRBJ2-7; D may be TRBD1 or TRBD2 (5 bases each). Germline CDR1 reads MNHEY; CDR2 reads SVGEGT. V lost 3 bases to trimming and J lost 6 bases, with 15 bases between them. The CDR3 has 14 amino acids. CDR3: CASSYSRDRFEQYF. CDR3 in DNA: TGTGCCAGCAGTTATTCCAGGGACCGTTTCGAGCAGTACTTC.

The chain has TRBV6-6 and TRBJ1-2; D remains unclear. The CDR3 is made up of 14 amino acids. V was clipped by 7 bases and J by 8 bases, with 20 bases between them. The germline V gene encodes CDR1 MNHNY and CDR2 SVGAGI (reference sequence). The CDR3 DNA is TGTGCCAGCACTTTTGGAACTGGCCCGGGGGGCTACACCTTC. This translates into CASTFGTGPGGYTF.

This clonotype was seen repeatedly, ten times or more. The V gene is TRBV4-1, the J gene TRBJ2-1, with no clear D. Trimming shortened V by 1 base and J by 0 bases, and 10 bases separated the two germline ends. Germline V gives CDR1 MGHRA, CDR2 YSYEKL. The CDR3 totals 16 residues. The CDR3 is CASSQVWSSSYNEQFF. The CDR3 coding sequence is TGCGCCAGCAGCCAAGTATGGAGCAGCTCCTACAATGAGCAGTTCTTC.

The chain is built from TRBV7-9 and TRBJ2-5, with TRBD2 matching 7 bases. The CDR3 sequence is 16 residues long. Germline-derived CDR1 and CDR2 are SEHNR and FQNEAQ (reference sequence). Germline trimming cut 5 bases from V and 0 bases from J; bases unmatched to any gene: 9. CDR3 in DNA: TGTGCCAGCAGCCCAGCGGGGCACGCCAACCAAGAGACCCAGTACTTC. This translates into CASSPAGHANQETQYF. The variable domain in full, with the rest retrieved from reference TRBV7-9 and TRBJ2-5, is DTGVSQNPRHKITKRGQNVTFRCDPISEHNRLYWYRQTLGQGPEFLTYFQNEAQLEKSRLLSDRFSAERPKGSFSTLEIQRTEQGDSAMYLCASSPAGHANQETQYFGPGTRLLVL.

This clonotype showed up many times. CDR3 DNA sequence: TGTGCCAGCAGTTTAGCGCCGCGGGGGGCATACAATGAGCAGTTCTTC. It codes for CASSLAPRGAYNEQFF. This sequence joins TRBV27 and TRBJ2-1; 8 nucleotides agree with TRBD2. There are 16 residues in the CDR3. The germline gives CDR1 MNHEY, CDR2 SMNVEV (reference sequence). V was pared by 2 bases and J by 4 bases, with 7 bases of the junction left unmatched.

This clonotype was detected many times. The chain combines TRBV5-1 with TRBJ2-2, with D tentatively TRBD1 (5 bases). The germline V gene has CDR1 SGHRS and CDR2 YFSETQ. Trimming took 7 bases from V and 2 from J, leaving 15 bases between them. The CDR3 is made up of 15 amino acids. Here the CDR3 DNA reads TGCGCCAGCCGGTGGCAGGGCCAAAACACCGGGGAGCTGTTTTTT. Translated, it gives CASRWQGQNTGELFF.

On this clonotype: With a much larger clone just one base away, this may be a read error. V is TRBV18 and J is TRBJ1-1, with D unclear. The CDR3 length is 15 residues. CDR1 and CDR2 from the germline V gene are KGHSH and LQKENI. Here the CDR3 DNA reads TGTGTCAGCTCACCGCTTAAAAGCCAACGTGAAGAAGCTTTCTTT. Its protein product is CVSSPLKSQREEAFF.

This clonotype appeared many times. The chain is built from TRBV7-2 and TRBJ1-2, with D maybe TRBD1 (5 bases). Germline CDR1 SGHTA, CDR2 FQGNSA. The V end lost 1 base, the J end lost 4 bases, and 13 bases lay between the germline ends. The CDR3 runs to 15 residues. CDR3 bases: TGTGCCAGCAGCTTAGATCGCGTAGGGACCTATGGCTACACCTTC. Residues: CASSLDRVGTYGYTF.